These T cell receptor beta chains were read from a single sample in a study of blood T cell repertoires in COVID-19. Method: immunoSEQ multiplex PCR; TCRdb's copy keeps in-frame clones and lacks some. The sample lists about 190,000 clones, 80% seen once, with about 6.3% in the top ten. The sequenced sample was peripheral blood. These receptors all stem from a man between 60 and 70 years old with acute or convalescent COVID-19. Both conserved end residues are part of each CDR3. A D gene is named only where the DNA matches it firmly. For some rows the clone size is stated as once, few or many, or as a class when expanded; others skip it.

j_call	d_call	clone_size	v_call	cdr3_nt	cdr3_aa
TRBJ1-5	-	-	TRBV5-6	TGTGCCAGCAGCCGTCTGGAGGAGCAGCCCCAGCATTTT	CASSRLEEQPQHF
TRBJ1-5	TRBD1	-	TRBV19	TGTGCCAGTAGCGCAGGGGGCGGAAGCAATCAGCCCCAGCATTTT	CASSAGGGSNQPQHF
TRBJ1-5	-	-	TRBV2	TGTGCCAGCACTTGGGGCCCTAGCAATCAGCCCCAGCATTTT	CASTWGPSNQPQHF
TRBJ1-2	-	once	TRBV7-9	TGTGCCAGCAGCTCGACACTTAACTATGGCTACACCTTC	CASSSTLNYGYTF
TRBJ1-1	-	-	TRBV11-3	TGTGCCAGCAGCTCATCAGGGGTGAACACTGAAGCTTTCTTT	CASSSSGVNTEAFF
TRBJ2-1	TRBD2	-	TRBV5-1	TGCGCCAGCAGCTTGACAGCGGGGGGTACCTACAATGAGCAGTTCTTC	CASSLTAGGTYNEQFF
TRBJ1-1	-	-	TRBV7-9	TGTGCCAGCAGCTCCGGGTTTCAGAACACTGAAGCTTTCTTT	CASSSGFQNTEAFF
TRBJ1-5	TRBD1	-	TRBV19	TGTGCCAGTAGTTCCCATCAGGGGGCATACAATCAGCCCCAGCATTTT	CASSSHQGAYNQPQHF
TRBJ2-7	TRBD2	-	TRBV11-1	TGTGCCAGCAGCTCTAGCGGCTACGAGCAGTACTTC	CASSSSGYEQYF
TRBJ1-4	-	-	TRBV2	TGTGCCAGCAGTGAAAGTGAGGGTTCGGGTGAAAAACTGTTTTTT	CASSESEGSGEKLFF
TRBJ1-1	-	once	TRBV6-6	TGTGCCAGCAGTTACCCACCCAGAAACACTGAAGCTTTCTTT	CASSYPPRNTEAFF
TRBJ1-4	TRBD1	-	TRBV5-1	TGCGCCAGCAGCATACAGTCGACAGGGGCTAATGAAAAACTGTTTTTT	CASSIQSTGANEKLFF
TRBJ2-3	TRBD2	many	TRBV11-2	TGTGCCAGCAGCCGAGGACCTAGGACTAGCGGGGGCCCTCGGCAGTATTTT	CASSRGPRTSGGPRQYF
TRBJ2-7	TRBD1	-	TRBV3-1/TRBV3-2	TGTGCCAGCAGCCAAGGGCCGGCAGGGGGCTACGAGCAGTACTTC	CASSQGPAGGYEQYF
TRBJ2-7	-	-	TRBV27	TGTGCCAGCAGTTTAAAAGGATCTTTAAGGGGGATCTCCTACGAGCAGTACTTC	CASSLKGSLRGISYEQYF
TRBJ2-1	TRBD2	-	TRBV24-1	TGTGCCACCAGTGACCCCGGTATAGCGGGAGTATATGAGCAGTTCTTC	CATSDPGIAGVYEQFF
TRBJ2-2	TRBD2	-	TRBV7-7	TGTGCTAGCAGGGCCCTGACTAGCGGGACCACCGGGGAGCTGTTTTTT	CASRALTSGTTGELFF
TRBJ2-3	TRBD2	once	TRBV5-1	TGCGCCAGCGACCGGGGGGTTTTAGCGGGATCTAACACAGATACGCAGTATTTT	CASDRGVLAGSNTDTQYF
TRBJ1-2	-	few	TRBV6-2/TRBV6-3	TGTGCCAGCAGTTACGGCCCCGGGGGCTACACCTTC	CASSYGPGGYTF
TRBJ2-7	TRBD1	-	TRBV7-9	TGTGCCAGCAGACCGGGACAGTCCTACGAGCAGTACTTC	CASRPGQSYEQYF
TRBJ2-1	-	-	TRBV11-3	TGTGCCAGCAGCTCACAACAGGGAGAGCAGTTCTTC	CASSSQQGEQFF
TRBJ2-7	-	-	TRBV3-1/TRBV3-2	TGTGCCAGCAGCCCCCCGCTCACAGGGTTGTTGATCCACGAGCAGTACTTC	CASSPPLTGLLIHEQYF
TRBJ2-1	TRBD2	few	TRBV7-6	TGTGCCAGCAGCCCCTCTAGCGGGAGGGCCTATGAGCAGTTCTTC	CASSPSSGRAYEQFF
TRBJ2-1	TRBD2	-	TRBV12-5	TGTGCTAGTGGGGGGACTAGCGGGGGGGGTACCTACAATGAGCAGTTCTTC	CASGGTSGGGTYNEQFF
TRBJ2-1	TRBD2	-	TRBV20-1	TGCAGTGCTAGTCCCAGCGGGATAACCTACAATGAGCAGTTCTTC	CSASPSGITYNEQFF
TRBJ1-6	TRBD1	-	TRBV19	TGTGCCAGCACTAGGACAGGGGGAAATTCACCCCTCCACTTT	CASTRTGGNSPLHF